This TCR beta chain was captured in a study of shared clonotypes between healthy human individuals. Whole-study context: Per donor, three plates held CD4 naive cells, three held CD4 memory, two held CD8 naive and one held CD8 memory.

This clone came up once. Template for every sorted-subset replicate PCR totaled around 200 ng DNA, approximately 30,000 T cell genomes. TCRdb's copy holds only in-frame clones and misses some; the assay was immunoSEQ multiplex PCR. The repertoire has approximately 1,000,000 clones, approximately 80% of them found once; the top ten carry approximately 0.95%. Both subsets, CD45RA+ naive and CD45RA-negative memory, were split from the CD4+ cells. This CDR3 spans 13 amino acids. The sample taken for sequencing was memory CD4+ T cells from PBMCs. Subset: CD45RA-negative fraction. The chain links TRBV21-1 to TRBJ2-7. TRBV21-1 is a pseudogene locus. This TCR was sampled from a man aged 18 to 29 in good health. Some clones in this sample may be carry-over from other donors' samples. For the CDR3, the DNA is TGTGCCAGGGGACCAACCCAGCGCTACGAGCAGTACTTC. It translates to CARGPTQRYEQYF.